This T cell receptor (beta chain) was captured by sequencing in a study of immune evolution from preneoplasia to lung adenocarcinoma. Regarding the study as a whole: Top clone share appeared to fall from AAH through AIS, MIA, adenocarcinoma.

Sequenced by immunoSEQ multiplex PCR; TCRdb stores in-frame clones only, minus some. This sample yields thousands of clones, of which around four fifths are seen a single time; roughly 3.3% belongs to the top ten. There are a few counts of this clone. Antigen: not known. This CDR3 is 16 amino acids long. Germline V gene data show CDR1 as ENHRY and CDR2 as SYGVKD. The trim removed 0 bases at V and 3 bases at J, leaving 3 bases unmatched. This chain joins TRBV10-3 and TRBJ2-1; 9 nucleotides agree with TRBD2. This TCR was recovered from an older donor with lung adenocarcinoma. The sample consisted of FFPE lung adenocarcinoma in situ tissue. CDR3: CAISESLAGVYNEQFF. The CDR3 nucleotides read TGTGCCATCAGTGAGTCGTTAGCGGGAGTCTACAATGAGCAGTTCTTC.